A single sample gave rise to the 13 T cell receptor beta chains below, sequenced in a study of T cell clonotyping in hematopoietic cell transplantation. Sequenced by immunoSEQ multiplex PCR; TCRdb stores in-frame clones only, minus some. The table lists approximately 30,000 clones, approximately 96% of them singletons. The sample taken for sequencing was peripheral blood mononuclear cells. The receptors were gathered from a man in his fifties or sixties in good health. Some clones in this sample may be carry-over from other donors' samples.

This chain links TRBV18 with TRBJ2-3; D not certain. The CDR3 sequence is 14 residues long. Trimming removed 3 bases at V and 2 bases at J, with 9 bases between. CDR1 is KGHSH and CDR2 is LQKENI in the germline V gene. The CDR3 DNA is TGTGCCAGCTCACCCAGCGAGAACACAGATACGCAGTATTTT. Protein product: CASSPSENTDTQYF.

This clone appeared once. The chain recombines TRBV10-2 with TRBJ1-2, with D maybe TRBD1 (5 bases). This CDR3 has 16 amino acids. The germline V gene encodes CDR1 WSHSY and CDR2 SAAADI. Trimming cost V 7 bases and J 4 bases, with 22 bases left between them. CDR3: CASTPWGGEVPYGYTF. CDR3 DNA sequence: TGCGCCAGCACCCCATGGGGAGGGGAGGTCCCCTATGGCTACACCTTC.

The chain recombines TRBV9 with TRBJ2-3; D is undetermined. Per germline, CDR1 SGDLS and CDR2 YYNGEE. Trimming removed 0 bases at V and 6 bases at J, with 8 bases between. The CDR3 length is 13 residues. CDR3 sequence: CASSVEFGDTQYF. CDR3 bases: TGTGCCAGCAGCGTAGAGTTCGGTGATACGCAGTATTTT.

The chain links TRBV18 to TRBJ1-1; possibly TRBD1 for D (5 bases). The CDR3 length is 14 residues. V was trimmed by 3 bases and J by 2 bases, leaving 10 bases between them. Germline V lookup: CDR1 KGHSH, CDR2 LQKENI. The CDR3 is CASSPDRTNTEAFF. CDR3 bases: TGTGCCAGCTCACCTGACAGAACCAACACTGAAGCTTTCTTT.

The chain has TRBV6-5 and TRBJ2-7, with 9 bases fitting TRBD1. The germline gives CDR1 MNHEY, CDR2 SVGAGI. This CDR3 is built from 13 residues. The V segment lost 4 bases and the J segment 3 bases; nucleotides outside the gene matches: 1. CDR3 bases: TGTGCCAGCAGTTCGACAGGGGGCTACGAGCAGTACTTC. Protein: CASSSTGGYEQYF.

The CDR3 DNA sequence: TGCGCCAGCAGTGAGTCCACAGTAGCTAACTATGGCTACACCTTC. It translates to CASSESTVANYGYTF. The V and J genes are TRBV10-1 and TRBJ1-2; D remains ambiguous. The V end was cut by 0 bases, the J end by 0 bases, with 8 bases between. The CDR3 has 15 amino acids. The germline gives CDR1 WNHNN, CDR2 SYGVQD (reference sequence).

This clone was counted a few times. CDR3 residues: CASSLDLGQGGVLTF. For the CDR3, the DNA is TGTGCCAGCAGCTTAGATCTTGGACAAGGCGGCGTCCTGACTTTC. The chain combines TRBV11-3 with TRBJ2-6, with D maybe TRBD1 (5 bases). The V and J ends lost 0 bases and 12 bases respectively, with 15 bases between them. Germline V lookup: CDR1 SGHNT, CDR2 YENEEA. The CDR3 contains 15 residues. Complete variable domain (other parts from reference TRBV11-3 and TRBJ2-6): EAGVVQSPRYKIIEKKQPVAFWCNPISGHNTLYWYLQNLGQGPELLIRYENEEAVDDSQLPKDRFSAERLKGVDSTLKIQPAELGDSAVYLCASSLDLGQGGVLTFGAGSRLTVL.

The J gene is TRBJ1-2, the V gene TRBV29-1, with a weak D call TRBD1 (5 bases). Trimming left V 7 bases short and J 7 bases short, with 22 bases between. The CDR3 loop spans 14 amino acids. Germline values: CDR1 SQVTM, CDR2 ANQGSEA. This CDR3 reads CSAILDSLGAGYTF. The CDR3 bases are TGCAGCGCAATACTCGACAGTCTTGGGGCTGGCTACACCTTC.

About this clone: At one of its ends the junction is not consistent with the germline gene, which may arise from a read error. The gene calls are TRBV30 and TRBJ1-4, with TRBD1 matching over 10 bases. CDR3 size: 13 residues. The V gene's germline CDR1 is GTSNPN and CDR2 SVGIG (reference sequence). CDR3 amino acids: CAFAGTGDEELFF. DNA of the CDR3: TGTGCCTTCGCCGGGACAGGGGATGAAGAACTGTTTTTT. The complete variable domain, with remaining parts taken from reference TRBV30 and TRBJ1-4, reads SQTIHQWPATLVQPVGSPLSLECTVEGTSNPNLYWYRQAAGRGLQLLFYSVGIGQISSEVPQNLSASRPQDRQFILSSKKLLLSDSGFYLCAFAGTGDEELFFGSGTQLSVL.

CDR3 loop: CASSYVGSNEKLFF. The CDR3 region has the DNA TGTGCCAGCAGTTACGTGGGGAGTAATGAAAAACTGTTTTTT. V is TRBV6-5 and J is TRBJ1-4; the D is unclear. V gave up 2 bases and J gave up 4 bases, with 8 bases separating them. The CDR3 contains 14 residues. CDR1 MNHEY and CDR2 SVGAGI come from the germline V gene.

In regard to this clone: The junction and the germline gene differ at one end; a read error may be behind it. The chain carries TRBV6-5 and TRBJ1-5, with TRBD1 as a possible D gene (6 bases). CDR1 is MNHEY, CDR2 SVGAGI, per germline. CDR3 length: 15 amino acids. The CDR3 sequence: CASNYREGGNQPQHF. The CDR3 DNA reads TGTGCCAGCAATTACAGGGAAGGGGGCAATCAGCCCCAGCATTTT.

This clone appeared once. The chain has TRBV6-5 and TRBJ1-1, with 8 nucleotides matching TRBD1. The CDR3 is 13 amino acids. Germline-derived CDR1 and CDR2 are MNHEY and SVGAGI. Trimming at V came to 7 bases and at J to 5 bases, leaving 6 bases not matched to a gene. In DNA, the CDR3 is TGTGCCAGCAACAGGGGGGGTCGGACTGAAGCTTTCTTT. It yields the protein CASNRGGRTEAFF.

The count of this clone is one. The chain is built from TRBV10-3 and TRBJ1-5, with D perhaps TRBD1 (5 bases). The length of the CDR3 is 13 residues. With 2 bases removed from V and 8 bases from J, the gap between germline ends came to 10 bases. Germline V gene lookup returns CDR1 ENHRY and CDR2 SYGVKD. CDR3: CAISEGAWEPQHF. CDR3 nucleotide sequence: TGTGCCATCAGTGAGGGGGCGTGGGAGCCCCAGCATTTT.